The T cell receptor (beta chain) under discussion was sequenced for a study of cytotoxic CD8 clonotypes in ibrutinib-treated CLL. Study background: By median roughly 72 months, roughly twelve had progressed and about 15 stayed remitted; responses had been 2 complete and approximately 24 partial.

Trimming left V 5 bases short and J 4 bases short, with 15 bases between. Germline V gene lookup returns CDR1 LNHNV and CDR2 YYDKDF (reference sequence). This CDR3 is built from 15 residues. Method: immunoSEQ multiplex PCR; TCRdb's copy keeps in-frame clones and lacks some. In the table there are roughly 330,000 clones, roughly 71% of which are singletons. This sample comprised PBMCs, obtained after 36 months of ibrutinib treatment. The chain links TRBV15 to TRBJ1-5; D possibly corresponds to TRBD1 (5 bases). The receptor comes from a human donor with chronic lymphocytic leukemia. CDR3: CATSSRYRPNQPQHF. The CDR3 nucleotides read TGTGCCACCAGCTCCCGCTACAGGCCGAATCAGCCCCAGCATTTT.